This T cell receptor beta chain was sequenced during a study of blood T cells in healthy people across ages. Findings and limits, study-wide: Age showed a roughly linear inverse relationship with TCR beta diversity per million T cells.

A second PCR of 7 to 11 cycles used a sample-barcoded 5' primer and a J-beta primer mix. A tag from a template-switch adaptor with 12 random nucleotides marked each cDNA molecule. MiXCR, applied by TCRdb to the 5' RACE reads, yields one record per CDR3 protein. Here the sample spans roughly 1.5 million distinct CDR3 sequences, approximately 43% being singletons. The germline V gene has CDR1 DFQATT and CDR2 SNEGSKA (reference sequence). The CDR3 contains 14 residues. Notes on this clonotype: Its specificity is not known.

For every donor, a draw yielded around 9.4 milliliters of peripheral blood. Source material: blood. The sequence derives from a woman in her late teens or twenties in good health. The rearrangement uses TRBV20-1 and TRBJ2-7, with D perhaps matching TRBD2 (6 bases). The assigned J gene may be wrong: the sequence end matches TRBJ2-5 better. The CDR3 sequence is CSARDRTRGETQYF. CDR3 in DNA: TGCAGTGCTAGAGATCGAACCCGGGGGGAGACCCAGTACTTC.